What follows is one TCR beta chain and its context. This sample is part of a study of T cell changes during pregnancy in multiple sclerosis. Germline CDR1 reads SGDLS; CDR2 reads YYNGEE. The junction had 5 bases not matched to a gene; V was cut back by 3 bases and J by 4 bases. This CDR3 contains 14 residues. TCRdb's copy holds only in-frame clones and misses some; the assay was immunoSEQ multiplex PCR. The sample contains around 62,000 clones, about nine tenths of which appear only once. This TCR came from a female donor with multiple sclerosis, enrolled in a pregnancy study. V is TRBV9 and J is TRBJ2-3; 7 nucleotides line up with TRBD1. Sequencing used CD4+ T cells from peripheral blood mononuclear cells, obtained in the first trimester of pregnancy. This chain's CDR3 is CASSEGARADTQYF. The CDR3 DNA is TGTGCCAGCAGCGAGGGGGCCCGGGCAGATACGCAGTATTTT.